This T cell receptor beta chain emerged from a study of T cell responses to AZD1222 COVID-19 vaccine. Overall study context: Second doses that came at about 4 or about 12 weeks were put together. Points from the study as a whole: Repertoire sampling was restricted to post-peak T cell response timepoints.

The V and J ends lost 5 bases and 7 bases respectively, with 13 bases between them. CDR1 is SGHRS, CDR2 YFSETQ, per germline. The CDR3 consists of 14 residues. In regard to this clone: Its antigen is undetermined.

Method: immunoSEQ multiplex PCR; TCRdb's copy keeps in-frame clones and lacks some. The sample lists 150,000 or so clones, over 75% occurring once. The J gene is TRBJ1-6, the V gene TRBV5-1, with unresolved D. The material sequenced was peripheral blood, taken on day 0 of AZD1222 vaccination. This TCR was sampled from an adult in good health. CDR3 nucleotides: TGCGCCAGCAGTCAAGTGGACGGGAATTCACCCCTCCACTTT. Encoded protein: CASSQVDGNSPLHF.